The clone carrying this T cell receptor (beta chain) appeared once. The antigen is not known. Using immunoSEQ multiplex PCR, the repertoire was profiled, and TCRdb retains in-frame clones only, with some absent. This table holds 140,000 to 150,000 clones, around 90% found once. CDR3 length equals 13 residues. The germline V gene encodes CDR1 WNHNN and CDR2 SYGVQD (reference sequence). Trimming removed 6 bases from V and 3 bases from J, with 12 bases in between. These data are taken from a study of T cell responses to AZD1222 COVID-19 vaccine. Points from the study as a whole: Spike as a whole was targeted by vaccine-associated CD4 TCRs, dominant at 160-218 and 743-854.

The source was peripheral blood, collected on day 0 of AZD1222 vaccination. The rearrangement joins TRBV10-1 to TRBJ2-7, with D perhaps matching TRBD2 (5 bases). The sequence was obtained from an adult in good health. CDR3 sequence: CASSYMGSYEQYF. In nucleotides, the CDR3 is TGCGCCAGCAGCTATATGGGGAGCTACGAGCAGTACTTC.